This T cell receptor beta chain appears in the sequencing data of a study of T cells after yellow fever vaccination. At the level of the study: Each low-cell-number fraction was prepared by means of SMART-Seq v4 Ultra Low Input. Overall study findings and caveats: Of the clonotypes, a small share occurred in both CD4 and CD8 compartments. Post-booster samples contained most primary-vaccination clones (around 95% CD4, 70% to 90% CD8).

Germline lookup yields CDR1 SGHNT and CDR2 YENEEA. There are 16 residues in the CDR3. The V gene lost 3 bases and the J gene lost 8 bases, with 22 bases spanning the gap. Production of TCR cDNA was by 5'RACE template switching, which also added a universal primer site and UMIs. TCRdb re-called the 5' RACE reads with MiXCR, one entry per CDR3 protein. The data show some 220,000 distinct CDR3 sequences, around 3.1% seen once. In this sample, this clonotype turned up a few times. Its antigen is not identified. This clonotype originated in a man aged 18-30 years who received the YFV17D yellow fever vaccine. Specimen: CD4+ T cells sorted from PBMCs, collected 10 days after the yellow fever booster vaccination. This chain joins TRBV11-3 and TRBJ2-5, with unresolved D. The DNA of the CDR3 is TGTGCCAGCAGCTTTCCGTTGCCGGGCTGGAAGAGTACCCAGTACTTC. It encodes CASSFPLPGWKSTQYF.